A selection of T cell receptor beta chains follows, all from one sample in a study of T cell changes during pregnancy in multiple sclerosis. Repertoires were generated with immunoSEQ multiplex PCR, while TCRdb's copy carries only in-frame clones and drops some. The sample carries roughly 36,000 clones, roughly nine tenths recorded once. The specimen was CD8+ T cells from peripheral blood mononuclear cells, collected in the second trimester of pregnancy. The source of these receptors is a female donor with multiple sclerosis, enrolled in a pregnancy study. Each CDR3 is given with its conserved first and last residue. A D gene is named only where the DNA matches it firmly. Expanded clones are given a class, and other clones once, few, many or no size at all.

abundance	d_gene	v_gene	j_gene	CDR3nt	CDR3aa
.	TRBD1	TRBV4-1	TRBJ2-1	TGCGCCAGCAGCCAAGTGGGGACAGGGCGCAATGAGCAGTTCTTC	CASSQVGTGRNEQFF
.	TRBD2	TRBV9	TRBJ2-1	TGTGCCAGCAGCGTAGGGGGGACTAGCAATGAGCAGTTCTTC	CASSVGGTSNEQFF
few	.	TRBV19	TRBJ1-5	TGTGCCAGTAGTGCAACCTCACCCGGGGGGCCATTGTGGTTCGGGCCCCAGCATTTT	CASSATSPGGPLWFGPQHF
.	.	TRBV2	TRBJ1-1	TGTGCCAGCAGTGATGGTCAGGGCTCGAACACTGAAGCTTTCTTT	CASSDGQGSNTEAFF
.	TRBD2	TRBV9	TRBJ2-2	TGTGCCAGCAGCGCTAGCGGGGGGGCGAGCACCGGGGAGCTGTTTTTT	CASSASGGASTGELFF
once	.	TRBV6-5	TRBJ1-2	TGTGCCAGCAGTTACGCAGGCAACTATGGCTACACCTTC	CASSYAGNYGYTF
.	.	TRBV14	TRBJ1-2	TGTGCCAGCAACTCAAGGGGAGGGGTGGATAGCTATGGCTACACCTTC	CASNSRGGVDSYGYTF
.	TRBD2	TRBV9	TRBJ2-7	TGTGCCAGCAGCGTAGTTCCGGGAGGGCCAGGGGAGCAGTACTTC	CASSVVPGGPGEQYF
.	TRBD1	TRBV7-9	TRBJ1-1	TGTGCCAGCAGCTCCGGACAGGGGGCTAACACTGAAGCTTTCTTT	CASSSGQGANTEAFF
medium-sized	.	TRBV6-5	TRBJ1-1	TGTGCCAGCACGGGTCAGGGGTACACTGAAGCTTTCTTT	CASTGQGYTEAFF
.	.	TRBV9	TRBJ2-1	TGTGCCAGCAGCGTAGTTGGGGGGGGCCTTTTCAATGAGCAGTTCTTC	CASSVVGGGLFNEQFF
.	TRBD1	TRBV6-1	TRBJ1-5	TGTGCCAGCAGTGAAACGACAGGGAGCAATCAGCCCCAGCATTTT	CASSETTGSNQPQHF
.	.	TRBV5-1	TRBJ2-7	TGCGCCAGCAGCTTGGATTGGGTAATAGCGCGGGGCGAGCAGTACTTC	CASSLDWVIARGEQYF
.	TRBD1	TRBV5-4	TRBJ2-7	TGTGCCAGCAGCTTGGGACAGGGGGCCTCCTACGAGCAGTACTTC	CASSLGQGASYEQYF
.	TRBD1	TRBV29-1	TRBJ1-2	TGCAGCGTTCACGGGACAGGGGGCGATCACTATGGCTACACCTTC	CSVHGTGGDHYGYTF
.	TRBD2	TRBV6-5	TRBJ2-1	TGTGCCAGCAGTTACCGGACTAGTTTGGCCTACAATGAGCAGTTCTTC	CASSYRTSLAYNEQFF
.	TRBD1	TRBV4-3	TRBJ1-1	TGCGCCAGCAGCCAATACGGACAGGGGGCTACTGAAGCTTTCTTT	CASSQYGQGATEAFF
.	TRBD1	TRBV30	TRBJ1-5	TGTGTCTGGAGCGGGGGACAGGTCAATCAGCCCCAGCATTTT	CVWSGGQVNQPQHF
.	.	TRBV19	TRBJ2-6	TGTGCCAGCTCTAGGGGCTCTGGGGCCAACGTCCTGACTTTC	CASSRGSGANVLTF
.	.	TRBV19	TRBJ1-1	TGTGCCAGTAGTATAGGGCAGGGGAACACTGAAGCTTTCTTT	CASSIGQGNTEAFF
.	TRBD2	TRBV5-4	TRBJ2-7	TGTGCCAGCAGCTTGAAGGCTAGCGGGAGTGAAGAGCAGTACTTC	CASSLKASGSEEQYF
.	.	TRBV19	TRBJ1-1	TGTGCCAGTAGTATAGGACAGGCCTCCCTCGACACTGAAGCTTTCTTT	CASSIGQASLDTEAFF
.	TRBD1	TRBV6-1	TRBJ2-7	TGTGCCAGCAGAGCCGCCAGGGGGAGCCTACTCGAGCAGTACTTC	CASRAARGSLLEQYF
once	.	TRBV4-3	TRBJ1-6	TGCGCCAGCAGCCAAGATTTGTGGAGAAATAATTCACCCCTCCACTTT	CASSQDLWRNNSPLHF
.	TRBD2	TRBV6-1	TRBJ2-7	TGTGCCAGCAGTGAATTATGGGGGACTAGCGGTAACTACGAGCAGTACTTC	CASSELWGTSGNYEQYF
.	.	TRBV19	TRBJ1-2	TGTGCCAGTAGCGGGTCGAGGTATGTTCTAGATGGCTACACCTTC	CASSGSRYVLDGYTF
.	TRBD1	TRBV5-1	TRBJ1-1	TGCGCCAGCAGCTTTACAGGGGCCCAGAACACTGAAGCTTTCTTT	CASSFTGAQNTEAFF